What follows describes a single T cell receptor (beta chain). The RNA input was roughly 0.45 to 1 ug, and it was reverse transcribed with random hexamers. TCRdb used MiXCR to reprocess the immunoSEQ multiplex PCR reads, holding one entry per CDR3 protein. The repertoire holds hundreds of thousands of distinct CDR3 sequences, approximately 84% seen once, with approximately 0.12% in the top ten. This sample is drawn from a study of CD8 T cells in Susac syndrome. V shed 3 bases, J shed 3 bases, and the junction held 12 bases outside the gene matches. The CDR3 length is 17 residues. The V gene's germline CDR1 is DFQATT and CDR2 SNEGSKA (reference sequence).

The source of this sequence is a human donor with multiple sclerosis. Sequenced sample: CD8+ T cells from PBMCs. The chain combines TRBV20-1 with TRBJ2-7; 12 bases agree with TRBD2. CDR3 amino acids: CSARGPSGRAGVYEQYF. The CDR3 region has the DNA TGCAGTGCTAGGGGGCCTAGCGGGAGGGCCGGTGTCTACGAGCAGTACTTC.